This T cell receptor (beta chain) emerged from a study of blood T cell repertoires in COVID-19. Libraries were prepared by immunoSEQ multiplex PCR; TCRdb keeps only in-frame clonotypes and omits some of them. The table includes roughly 150,000 clones, about 77% detected once. With 3 bases clipped from V and 5 bases from J, the junction kept 33 bases outside the gene matches. The CDR3 spans 24 residues. CDR1 and CDR2 (germline): MNHEY, SMNVEV (reference sequence). The source of this sequence is a woman aged 80 or over with acute or convalescent COVID-19. The V gene is TRBV27, the J gene TRBJ2-2; 7 bases agree with TRBD2. The material sequenced was peripheral blood. CDR3 loop: CASSLPNPPHPASGPLRETGELFF. The CDR3, as DNA: TGTGCCAGCAGTTTGCCCAACCCGCCCCACCCGGCTAGCGGACCACTCCGAGAGACCGGGGAGCTGTTTTTT.